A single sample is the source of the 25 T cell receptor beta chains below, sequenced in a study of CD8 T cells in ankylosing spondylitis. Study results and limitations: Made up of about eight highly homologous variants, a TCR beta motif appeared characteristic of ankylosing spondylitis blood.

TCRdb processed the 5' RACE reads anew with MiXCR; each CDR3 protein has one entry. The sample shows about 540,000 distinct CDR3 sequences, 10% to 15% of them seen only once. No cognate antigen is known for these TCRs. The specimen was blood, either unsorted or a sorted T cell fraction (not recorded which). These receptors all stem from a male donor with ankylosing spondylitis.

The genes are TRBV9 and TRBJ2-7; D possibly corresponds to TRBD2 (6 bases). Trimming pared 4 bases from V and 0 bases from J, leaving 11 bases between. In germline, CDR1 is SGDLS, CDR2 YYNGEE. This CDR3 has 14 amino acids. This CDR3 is CASSRDSTSYEQYF. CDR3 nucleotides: TGTGCCAGCAGCCGGGACTCTACCTCCTACGAGCAGTACTTC.

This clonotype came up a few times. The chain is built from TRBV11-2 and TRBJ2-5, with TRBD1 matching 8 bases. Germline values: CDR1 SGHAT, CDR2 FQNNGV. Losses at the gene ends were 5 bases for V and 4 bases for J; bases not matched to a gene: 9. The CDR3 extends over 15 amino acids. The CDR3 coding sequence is TGTGCCAGCAGCCCCTGGCAGGGGGCAGGAGAGACCCAGTACTTC. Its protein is CASSPWQGAGETQYF.

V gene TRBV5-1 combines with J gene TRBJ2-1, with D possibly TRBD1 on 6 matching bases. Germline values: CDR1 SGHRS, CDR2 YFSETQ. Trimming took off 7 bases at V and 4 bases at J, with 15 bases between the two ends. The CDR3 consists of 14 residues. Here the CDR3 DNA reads TGCGCCAGCCAGGGGCCCCGCCCGTACAATGAGCAGTTCTTC. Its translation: CASQGPRPYNEQFF.

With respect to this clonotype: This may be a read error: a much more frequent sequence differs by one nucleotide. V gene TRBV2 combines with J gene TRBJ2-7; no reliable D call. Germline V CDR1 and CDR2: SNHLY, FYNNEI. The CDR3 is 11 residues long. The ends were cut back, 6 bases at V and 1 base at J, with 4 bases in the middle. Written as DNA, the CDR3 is TGTGCCAGCAGCTATTCCTACGAGCAGTACGTC. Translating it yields CASSYSYEQYV.

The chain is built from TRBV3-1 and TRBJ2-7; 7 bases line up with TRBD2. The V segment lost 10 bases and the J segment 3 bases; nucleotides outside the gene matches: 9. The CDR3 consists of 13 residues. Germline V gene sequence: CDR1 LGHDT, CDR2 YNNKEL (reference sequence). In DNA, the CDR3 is TGTGCCACCCGGGCGACGGGGGGCTACGAGCAGTACTTC. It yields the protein CATRATGGYEQYF.

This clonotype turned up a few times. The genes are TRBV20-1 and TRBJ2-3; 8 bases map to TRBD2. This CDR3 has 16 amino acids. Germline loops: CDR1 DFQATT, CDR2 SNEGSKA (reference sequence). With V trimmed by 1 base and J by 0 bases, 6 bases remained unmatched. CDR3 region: CSARAHSGTSTDTQYF. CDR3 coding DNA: TGCAGTGCTAGAGCACATAGCGGGACTAGCACAGATACGCAGTATTTT.

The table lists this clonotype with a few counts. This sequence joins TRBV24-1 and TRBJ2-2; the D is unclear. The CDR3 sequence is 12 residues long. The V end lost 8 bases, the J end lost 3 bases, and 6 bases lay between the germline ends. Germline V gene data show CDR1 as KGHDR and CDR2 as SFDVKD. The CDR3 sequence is CATTSYTGELFF. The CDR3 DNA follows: TGTGCCACCACCTCATACACCGGGGAGCTGTTTTTT.

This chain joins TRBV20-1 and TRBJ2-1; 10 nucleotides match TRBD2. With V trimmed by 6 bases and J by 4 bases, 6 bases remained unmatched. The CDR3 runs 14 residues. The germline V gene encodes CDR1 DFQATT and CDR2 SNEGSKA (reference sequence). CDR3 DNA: TGCAGTGCCGTGACTAGCGGGTTGTACAATGAGCAGTTCTTC. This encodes CSAVTSGLYNEQFF.

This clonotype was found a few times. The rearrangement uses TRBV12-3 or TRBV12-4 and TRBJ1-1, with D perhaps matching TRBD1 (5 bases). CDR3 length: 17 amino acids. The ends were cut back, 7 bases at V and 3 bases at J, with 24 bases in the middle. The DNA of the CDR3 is TGTGCCAGCACTCTGAGGGGCTCACCCCTAACATACACTGAAGCTTTCTTT. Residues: CASTLRGSPLTYTEAFF.

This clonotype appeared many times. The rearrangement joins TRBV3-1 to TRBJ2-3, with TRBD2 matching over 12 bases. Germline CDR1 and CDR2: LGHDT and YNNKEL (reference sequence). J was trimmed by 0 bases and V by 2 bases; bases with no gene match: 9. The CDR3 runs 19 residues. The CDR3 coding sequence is TGTGCCAGCAGCCAAAATCAACCCGGGACTAGCGGGAGCACAGATACGCAGTATTTT. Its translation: CASSQNQPGTSGSTDTQYF.

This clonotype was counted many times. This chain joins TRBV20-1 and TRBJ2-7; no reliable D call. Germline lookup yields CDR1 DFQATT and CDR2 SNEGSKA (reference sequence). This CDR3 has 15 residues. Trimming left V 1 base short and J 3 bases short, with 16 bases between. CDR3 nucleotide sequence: TGCAGTGCTAGAGGGGCAGTAACAAGAGTCTACGAGCAGTACTTC. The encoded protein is CSARGAVTRVYEQYF.

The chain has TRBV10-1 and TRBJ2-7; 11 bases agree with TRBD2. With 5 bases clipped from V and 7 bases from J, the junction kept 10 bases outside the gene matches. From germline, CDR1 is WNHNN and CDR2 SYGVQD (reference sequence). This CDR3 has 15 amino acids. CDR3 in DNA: TGCGCCAGCAGTAAGACTAGCGGGAAATTATATGAGCAGTACGTC. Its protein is CASSKTSGKLYEQYV.

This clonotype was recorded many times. In DNA form, the CDR3 reads TGCAGCGTTGAAGGGGCTCACCAGACCGGGGAGCTGTTTTTT. Protein sequence: CSVEGAHQTGELFF. V gene TRBV29-1 combines with J gene TRBJ2-2; no definite D call. The CDR3 sequence is 14 residues long. V was trimmed by 1 base and J by 5 bases, leaving 11 bases between them. CDR1 is SQVTM, CDR2 ANQGSEA, per germline.

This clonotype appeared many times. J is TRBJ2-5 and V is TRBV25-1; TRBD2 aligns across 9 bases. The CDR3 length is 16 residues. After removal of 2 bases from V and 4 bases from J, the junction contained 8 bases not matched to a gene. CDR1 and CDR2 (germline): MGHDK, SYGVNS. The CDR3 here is CASSEGVAGAGETQYF. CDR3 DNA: TGTGCCAGCAGTGAAGGAGTAGCGGGAGCTGGAGAGACCCAGTACTTC.

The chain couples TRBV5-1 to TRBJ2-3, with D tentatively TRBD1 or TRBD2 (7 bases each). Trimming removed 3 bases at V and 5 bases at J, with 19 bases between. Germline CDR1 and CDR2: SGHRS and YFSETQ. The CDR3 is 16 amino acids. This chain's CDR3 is CASSSAGGALGDTQYF. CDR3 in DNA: TGCGCCAGCAGCTCAGCAGGGGGGGCCCTCGGAGATACGCAGTATTTT.

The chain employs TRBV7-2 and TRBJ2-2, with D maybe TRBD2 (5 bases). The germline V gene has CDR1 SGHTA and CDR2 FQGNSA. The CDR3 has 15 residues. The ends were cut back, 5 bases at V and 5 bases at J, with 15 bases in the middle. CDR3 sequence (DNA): TGTGCCAGCAGCCCCCAGCCCCGGGGAACCGGGGAGCTGTTTTTT. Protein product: CASSPQPRGTGELFF. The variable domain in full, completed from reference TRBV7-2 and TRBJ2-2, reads GAGVSQSPSNKVTEKGKDVELRCDPISGHTALYWYRQSLGQGLEFLIYFQGNSAPDKSGLPSDRFSAERTGGSVSTLTIQRTQQEDSAVYLCASSPQPRGTGELFFGEGSRLTVL.

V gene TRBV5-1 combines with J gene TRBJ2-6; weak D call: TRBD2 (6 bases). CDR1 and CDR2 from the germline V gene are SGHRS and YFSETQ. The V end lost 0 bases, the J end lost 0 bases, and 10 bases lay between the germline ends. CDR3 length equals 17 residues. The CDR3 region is CASSLGGVDSGANVLTF. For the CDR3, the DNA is TGCGCCAGCAGCTTGGGGGGGGTTGACTCTGGGGCCAACGTCCTGACTTTC.

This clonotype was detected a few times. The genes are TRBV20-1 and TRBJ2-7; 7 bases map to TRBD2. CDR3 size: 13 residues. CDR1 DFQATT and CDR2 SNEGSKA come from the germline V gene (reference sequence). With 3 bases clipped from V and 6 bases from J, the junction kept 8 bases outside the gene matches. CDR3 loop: CSARGWEGPEQYV. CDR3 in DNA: TGCAGTGCTAGGGGGTGGGAGGGCCCCGAGCAGTACGTC.

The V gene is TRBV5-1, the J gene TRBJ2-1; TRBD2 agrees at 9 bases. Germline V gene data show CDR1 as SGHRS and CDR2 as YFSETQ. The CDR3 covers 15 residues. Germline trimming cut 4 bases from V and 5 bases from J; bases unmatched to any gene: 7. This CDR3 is CASSASGGLNNEQFF. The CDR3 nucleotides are TGCGCCAGCAGCGCCAGCGGGGGGCTTAACAATGAGCAGTTCTTC. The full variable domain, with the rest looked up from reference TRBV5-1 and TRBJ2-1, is KAGVTQTPRYLIKTRGQQVTLSCSPISGHRSVSWYQQTPGQGLQFLFEYFSETQRNKGNFPGRFSGRQFSNSRSEMNVSTLELGDSALYLCASSASGGLNNEQFFGPGTRLTVL.

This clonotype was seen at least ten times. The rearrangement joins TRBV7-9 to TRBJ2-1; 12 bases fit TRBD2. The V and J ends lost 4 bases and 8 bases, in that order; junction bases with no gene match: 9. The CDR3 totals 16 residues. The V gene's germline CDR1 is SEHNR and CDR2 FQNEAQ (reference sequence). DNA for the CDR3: TGTGCCAGCAGCTCGGGACTAGCGGGTCCCGGGGATGAGCAGTTCTTC. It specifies CASSSGLAGPGDEQFF.

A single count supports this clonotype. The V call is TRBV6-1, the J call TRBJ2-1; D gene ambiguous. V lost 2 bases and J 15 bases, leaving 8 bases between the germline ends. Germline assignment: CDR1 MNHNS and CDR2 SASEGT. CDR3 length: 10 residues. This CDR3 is CASSELFPFF. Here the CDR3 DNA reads TGTGCCAGCAGTGAACTATTTCCGTTCTTC.

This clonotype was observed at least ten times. The CDR3 protein is CASSLAGGNYGYTF. As DNA, the CDR3 is TGTGCCAGCAGTTTAGCAGGGGGAAACTATGGCTACACCTTC. The V call is TRBV12-3 or TRBV12-4, the J call TRBJ1-2, with D tentatively TRBD1 (6 bases). With 0 bases removed from V and 2 bases from J, the gap between germline ends came to 7 bases. CDR3 length equals 14 residues.

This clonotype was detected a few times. The CDR3 nucleotides read TGTGCCACCAGTGATTGGGGGGACAGAAACAATGAGCAGTTCTTC. It encodes CATSDWGDRNNEQFF. The chain combines TRBV24-1 with TRBJ2-1; D might be TRBD1 (7 bases). CDR1 KGHDR and CDR2 SFDVKD come from the germline V gene. Trimming removed 2 bases from V and 5 bases from J, with 12 bases in between. The CDR3 is made up of 15 amino acids.

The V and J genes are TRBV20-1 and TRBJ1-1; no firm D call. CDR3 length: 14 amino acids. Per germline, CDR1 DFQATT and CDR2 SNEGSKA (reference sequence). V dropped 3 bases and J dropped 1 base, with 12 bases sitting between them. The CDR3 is CSASPSKGNTEAFF. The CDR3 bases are TGCAGTGCTAGTCCATCTAAGGGGAACACTGAAGCTTTCTTT.

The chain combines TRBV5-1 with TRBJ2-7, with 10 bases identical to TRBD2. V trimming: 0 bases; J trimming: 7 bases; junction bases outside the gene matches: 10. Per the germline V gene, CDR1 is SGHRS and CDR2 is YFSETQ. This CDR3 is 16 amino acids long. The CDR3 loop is CASSLAPSGRLGEQYF. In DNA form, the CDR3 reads TGCGCCAGCAGCTTGGCTCCTAGCGGGAGATTAGGAGAGCAGTACTTC.